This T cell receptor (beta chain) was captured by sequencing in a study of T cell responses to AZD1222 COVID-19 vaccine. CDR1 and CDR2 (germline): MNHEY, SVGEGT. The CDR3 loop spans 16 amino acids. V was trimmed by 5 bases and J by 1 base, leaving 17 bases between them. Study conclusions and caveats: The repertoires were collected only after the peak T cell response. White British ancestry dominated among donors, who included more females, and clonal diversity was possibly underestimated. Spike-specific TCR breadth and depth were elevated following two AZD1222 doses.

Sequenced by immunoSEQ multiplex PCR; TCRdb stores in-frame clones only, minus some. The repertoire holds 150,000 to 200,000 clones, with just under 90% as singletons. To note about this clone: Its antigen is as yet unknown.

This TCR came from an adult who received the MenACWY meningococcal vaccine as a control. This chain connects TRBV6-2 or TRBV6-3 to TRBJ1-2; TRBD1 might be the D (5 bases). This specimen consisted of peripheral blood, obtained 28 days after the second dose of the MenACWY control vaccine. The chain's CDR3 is CASSPPGGNLNYGYTF. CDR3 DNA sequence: TGTGCCAGCAGTCCCCCCGGGGGAAACCTTAACTATGGCTACACCTTC.